Each of the 23 T cell receptor beta chains below was sequenced from the same sample in a study of cytomegalovirus exposure and HLA in healthy donors. It was with 60 Vbeta and 13 Jbeta primers that the PCR ran. Produced via immunoSEQ multiplex PCR; TCRdb's table is partial and in-frame only. The sample has some 100,000 clones, roughly 70% seen once. Input material: PBMCs. The receptors were sampled from a woman aged 45-65 years in good health and CMV-seropositive.

The rearrangement uses TRBV5-4 and TRBJ1-5, with D perhaps TRBD1 (5 bases). The CDR3 extends over 14 amino acids. V lost 0 bases, J lost 7 bases, and 11 bases lay in between. Germline values: CDR1 SGHNT, CDR2 YYREEE (reference sequence). CDR3 amino acids: CASSLDPSGQPQHF. The CDR3 DNA reads as TGTGCCAGCAGCTTGGATCCCTCAGGGCAGCCCCAGCATTTT.

This chain links TRBV7-9 with TRBJ2-1; TRBD2 matches 13 bases. V lost 7 bases to trimming and J lost 7 bases; unmatched junction nucleotides: 7. Germline loops: CDR1 SEHNR, CDR2 FQNEAQ (reference sequence). The CDR3 covers 15 residues. The CDR3 coding sequence is TGTGCCAGCAAGATACTAGCGGGAGGGCCGAATGAGCAGTTCTTC. This codes for CASKILAGGPNEQFF.

The V gene is TRBV29-1, the J gene TRBJ2-3, with a weak D call TRBD2 (6 bases). Germline V CDR1 and CDR2: SQVTM, ANQGSEA. The V end lost 5 bases, the J end lost 4 bases, and 13 bases lay between the germline ends. The CDR3 has 13 amino acids. Written as DNA, the CDR3 is TGCAGCGTTCGCGGGTCTAGCGCAGATACGCAGTATTTT. Its translation: CSVRGSSADTQYF.

The chain combines TRBV7-3 with TRBJ2-5, with D uncertain. V was pared by 5 bases and J by 4 bases, with 11 bases between. The germline V gene encodes CDR1 SGHTA and CDR2 FQGTGA. This CDR3 is built from 13 residues. The DNA of the CDR3 is TGTGCCAGCAGCGCCGGAACGGGAGAGACCCAGTACTTC. Translation gives CASSAGTGETQYF.

The chain employs TRBV11-2 and TRBJ2-1, with D perhaps matching TRBD2 (5 bases). Deletions cut 5 bases from V and 4 bases from J, with 18 bases between. The V gene's germline CDR1 is SGHAT and CDR2 FQNNGV. The CDR3 length is 16 residues. The CDR3 DNA follows: TGTGCCAGCAGCGCCTTGGGCGGGTTTCTTTACAATGAGCAGTTCTTC. Translated, it gives CASSALGGFLYNEQFF.

This chain joins TRBV2 and TRBJ2-1; a possible D gene is TRBD2 (6 bases). Deletions cut 5 bases from V and 9 bases from J, with 20 bases between. The CDR3 spans 15 residues. The germline V gene has CDR1 SNHLY and CDR2 FYNNEI. The CDR3 nucleotides are TGTGCCAGCAGTAAGACTAGGACTGCCCTCGTTGAGCAGTTCTTC. It encodes CASSKTRTALVEQFF.

This clone was observed a single time. The chain links TRBV28 to TRBJ2-5, with 7 bases that match TRBD2. The length of the CDR3 is 15 residues. CDR1 is MDHEN and CDR2 is SYDVKM in the germline V gene. The V gene end was trimmed by 5 bases and the J gene end by 5 bases; junction bases not matched to a gene: 11. CDR3 nucleotides: TGTGCCAGCAGTCCCCCCCTGGGGAGGGACGAGACCCAGTACTTC. It codes for CASSPPLGRDETQYF.

The chain joins TRBV5-5 to TRBJ2-3; D gene uncertain. From germline, CDR1 is SGHKS and CDR2 YYEKEE (reference sequence). The V end lost 4 bases, the J end lost 3 bases, and 3 bases lay between the germline ends. This CDR3 spans 11 amino acids. The CDR3 DNA follows: TGTGCCAGCAGCCTAACAGATACGCAGTATTTT. As protein: CASSLTDTQYF.

A few counts support this clone. The gene calls are TRBV27 and TRBJ2-1, with 15 bases identical to TRBD2. The CDR3 covers 15 residues. The J segment lost 10 bases and the V segment lost 5 bases, leaving 6 bases of the junction unmatched. Germline CDR1 MNHEY, CDR2 SMNVEV (reference sequence). The CDR3 spells CASSPFGTSGREQFF. The CDR3 DNA sequence: TGTGCCAGCAGTCCGTTCGGGACTAGCGGGAGGGAGCAGTTCTTC.

In its sample, this clone was seen a few times. This chain joins TRBV5-4 and TRBJ2-7, with 9 positions matching TRBD2. This CDR3 is built from 16 residues. Germline V CDR1 and CDR2: SGHNT, YYREEE (reference sequence). J gave up 6 bases and V 4 bases, and 14 bases lay outside the gene matches. Written as DNA, the CDR3 is TGTGCCAGCAGCGGACCGTTAGCGGGAGCGTCGTCCGAGCAGTACTTC. Translating gives CASSGPLAGASSEQYF.

V and J are TRBV5-1 and TRBJ2-3; D may be TRBD2 (6 bases). V was pared by 3 bases and J by 2 bases, with 16 bases between. This CDR3 has 16 residues. CDR1 and CDR2 (germline): SGHRS, YFSETQ. The CDR3 spells CASSWALAKDTDTQYF. As DNA, the CDR3 is TGCGCCAGCAGCTGGGCCCTAGCGAAGGACACAGATACGCAGTATTTT.

About this clone: Here the CDR3 omits its conserved ending phenylalanine or tryptophan, so a read error is the likely source. The chain employs TRBV28 and TRBJ1-2, with TRBD1 matching over 7 bases. CDR3 size: 13 residues. Germline CDR1 MDHEN, CDR2 SYDVKM. V lost 2 bases, J lost 6 bases, and 3 bases stayed unmatched. The CDR3 loop is CASSLHRGNGYTL. Here the CDR3 DNA reads TGTGCCAGCAGTTTACACAGGGGCAATGGCTACACCCTC.

The chain employs TRBV7-8 and TRBJ1-1; TRBD1 might be the D (5 bases). The CDR3 covers 17 residues. Germline loops: CDR1 SGHVS, CDR2 FQNEAQ. V lost 1 base, J lost 1 base, and 16 bases lay in between. The CDR3 region has the DNA TGTGCCAGCAGCTTAGGAATTGGTGGCAGGGAGAACACTGAAGCTTTCTTT. Its protein product is CASSLGIGGRENTEAFF.

The rearrangement joins TRBV6-5 to TRBJ1-1; D gene uncertain. The germline V and J ends were trimmed by 4 bases and 9 bases, with 12 bases remaining between them. The CDR3 is 12 amino acids. Germline V gene data show CDR1 as MNHEY and CDR2 as SVGAGI. Here the CDR3 reads CASSSRSNQAFF. The DNA of the CDR3 is TGTGCCAGCAGTTCCCGGTCCAACCAAGCTTTCTTT.

This sequence joins TRBV20-1 and TRBJ1-2; TRBD1 aligns across 10 bases. The CDR3 totals 11 residues. Germline CDR1 DFQATT, CDR2 SNEGSKA (reference sequence). The V segment lost 3 bases and the J segment 8 bases; nucleotides outside the gene matches: 0. CDR3 residues: CSARTGGGYTF. The CDR3 DNA follows: TGCAGTGCTAGGACAGGGGGCGGCTACACCTTC.

The rearrangement joins TRBV18 to TRBJ2-5; perhaps TRBD1 as D (5 bases). V shed 2 bases and J shed 2 bases, with 12 bases lying between them. Germline V gene sequence: CDR1 KGHSH, CDR2 LQKENI. CDR3 size: 15 residues. CDR3: CASSPGAGPQETQYF. CDR3 in DNA: TGTGCCAGCTCACCAGGGGCAGGGCCACAAGAGACCCAGTACTTC.

Here the CDR3 reads CASSFGQGGEQFF. DNA of the CDR3: TGCGCCAGCAGCTTCGGCCAGGGGGGTGAGCAGTTCTTC. This chain connects TRBV5-1 to TRBJ2-1, with D maybe TRBD1 (7 bases). The length of the CDR3 is 13 residues. The V end lost 2 bases, the J end lost 9 bases, and 12 bases lay between the germline ends. CDR1 is SGHRS, CDR2 YFSETQ, per germline.

As regards this clone: Distinct nucleotide sequences in the sample also encode this CDR3. The chain carries TRBV18 and TRBJ1-5; D remains unclear. CDR3 length: 13 residues. Trimming shortened V by 2 bases and J by 7 bases, and 9 bases separated the two germline ends. Germline-derived CDR1 and CDR2 are KGHSH and LQKENI. CDR3 region: CASSPGGDQPQHF. Written as DNA, the CDR3 is TGTGCCAGCTCACCAGGAGGAGACCAGCCCCAGCATTTT.

V is TRBV6-5 and J is TRBJ2-7; D perhaps matches TRBD2 (5 bases). The V gene lost 10 bases and the J gene lost 11 bases, with 18 bases spanning the gap. This CDR3 is 11 amino acids long. Looked up from germline, CDR1 is MNHEY and CDR2 is SVGAGI. The CDR3 nucleotides are TGTGCCACAGCTAGAACCGGGGTGGAGTACTTC. Amino acids: CATARTGVEYF.

This chain connects TRBV5-1 to TRBJ2-7, with TRBD2 matching over 14 bases. The germline V gene has CDR1 SGHRS and CDR2 YFSETQ. The trim removed 4 bases at V and 6 bases at J, leaving 6 bases unmatched. The CDR3 consists of 15 residues. Here the CDR3 DNA reads TGCGCCAGCAGCCCGGGACTAGCGGGGGCCCTCGAGCAGTACTTC. This gives the protein CASSPGLAGALEQYF.

The chain links TRBV28 to TRBJ2-1, with a weak D call TRBD1 (6 bases). Trimming removed 6 bases from V and 8 bases from J, with 14 bases in between. CDR1 MDHEN and CDR2 SYDVKM come from the germline V gene. The CDR3 is made up of 13 amino acids. Written as DNA, the CDR3 is TGTGCCAGCAGGTGGACAGTCACGGATGAGCAGTTCTTC. Amino acids: CASRWTVTDEQFF.

V is TRBV28 and J is TRBJ2-5; no firm D call. The V and J ends lost 2 bases and 1 base respectively, with 11 bases between them. The germline CDR1 and CDR2 sequences are MDHEN and SYDVKM. This CDR3 has 15 residues. The chain's CDR3 is CASSLAVGVQETQYF. CDR3 sequence (DNA): TGTGCCAGCAGTTTAGCGGTCGGAGTCCAAGAGACCCAGTACTTC.

The sample holds a few counts of this clone. This chain uses TRBV7-3 with TRBJ2-3; D gene uncertain. The CDR3 spans 15 residues. Trimming removed 5 bases at V and 1 base at J, with 13 bases between. Germline lookup yields CDR1 SGHTA and CDR2 FQGTGA. CDR3 sequence: CASSPRLGRTDTQYF. The CDR3 DNA reads TGTGCCAGCAGCCCCCGTTTGGGCCGCACAGATACGCAGTATTTT.